The source of this TCR beta chain is a study of PD-1 blockade in classical Hodgkin lymphoma. The method was immunoSEQ multiplex PCR; TCRdb's version includes in-frame clones alone and lacks a portion of them. This table has over 9,000 clones, roughly 75% appearing once. Study-level findings and limits: Diminished baseline TCR diversity has been reported in newly diagnosed patients relative to healthy donors. CD4+ TCR diversity climbed significantly by C4D1, unlike CD8+ TCR diversity.

Patients all relapsed after autologous stem cell transplantation, and there was variation in brentuximab vedotin exposure. Best responses included complete response and partial response; otherwise, the best response was progressive disease. With respect to this clone: Its antigen is still unknown.

The CDR3 length is 14 residues. Germline V gives CDR1 SGHRS, CDR2 YFSETQ. The V and J ends lost 7 bases and 6 bases respectively, with 19 bases between them. This TCR derives from a human donor with classical Hodgkin lymphoma. This chain links TRBV5-1 with TRBJ1-1, with a possible D match to TRBD1 (6 bases). The source was peripheral blood mononuclear cells (PBMCs), collected at baseline. The CDR3 DNA is TGCGCCAGCGGGACAAGCCTTGGAGTGCCTGAAGCTTTCTTT. Protein: CASGTSLGVPEAFF.